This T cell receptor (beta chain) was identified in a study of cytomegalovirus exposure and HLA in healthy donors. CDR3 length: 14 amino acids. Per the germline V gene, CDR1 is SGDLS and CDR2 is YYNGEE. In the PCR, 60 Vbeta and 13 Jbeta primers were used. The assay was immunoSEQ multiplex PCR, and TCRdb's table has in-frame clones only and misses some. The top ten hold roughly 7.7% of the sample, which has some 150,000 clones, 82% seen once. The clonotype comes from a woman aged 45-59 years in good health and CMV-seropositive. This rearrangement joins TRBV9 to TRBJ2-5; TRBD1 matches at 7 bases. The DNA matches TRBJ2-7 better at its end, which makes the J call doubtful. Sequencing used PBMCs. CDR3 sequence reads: CASSVGDSAYEQYF. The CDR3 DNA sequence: TGTGCCAGCAGCGTAGGGGACAGCGCCTACGAGCAGTACTTC.